Following are 20 T cell receptor beta chains from one sample sequenced in a study of T cell responses to AZD1222 COVID-19 vaccine. The repertoire was sequenced with immunoSEQ multiplex PCR; TCRdb's copy has only in-frame clones and lacks some. The sample carries around 45,000 clones, roughly 75% recorded once. The sequenced sample was peripheral blood, obtained 28 days after the second dose of the MenACWY control vaccine. The receptor set was obtained from an adult who received the MenACWY meningococcal vaccine as a control.

The chain recombines TRBV10-2 with TRBJ2-2; TRBD1 aligns across 7 bases. Germline V gene data show CDR1 as WSHSY and CDR2 as SAAADI. The CDR3 runs to 16 residues. J lost 7 bases, V lost 0 bases, and 8 bases had no gene match. The DNA of the CDR3 is TGCGCCAGCAGTGAGTCCGACAGGGCGCTTCGCGGGGAGCTGTTTTTT. Its translation is CASSESDRALRGELFF.

The genes are TRBV4-1 and TRBJ1-4; unclear D gene. The germline CDR1 and CDR2 sequences are MGHRA and YSYEKL. The CDR3 sequence is 13 residues long. The V end lost 0 bases, the J end lost 8 bases, and 7 bases lay between the germline ends. The CDR3 is CASSQDGEEKLFF. DNA for the CDR3: TGCGCCAGCAGCCAAGATGGGGAAGAAAAACTGTTTTTT.

As DNA, the CDR3 is TGCGCCAGCTCTCAGTGGCCCCTCTCCAAGACCGGGGAGCTGTTTTTT. Its translation is CASSQWPLSKTGELFF. This chain links TRBV10-1 with TRBJ2-2, with unresolved D. Trimming took 8 bases from V and 5 from J, leaving 21 bases between them. CDR1 WNHNN and CDR2 SYGVQD come from the germline V gene (reference sequence). This CDR3 is 16 amino acids long.

This chain connects TRBV7-3 to TRBJ2-7, with TRBD2 matching over 9 bases. The CDR3 loop spans 19 amino acids. CDR1 SGHTA and CDR2 FQGTGA come from the germline V gene. Trimming took 5 bases from V and 4 from J; bases not matched to a gene: 21. The chain's CDR3 is CASSTQGSGRMGGLYEQYF. The CDR3 DNA follows: TGTGCCAGCAGCACCCAGGGTAGCGGGAGAATGGGGGGCTTATACGAGCAGTACTTC.

This clone has more than one count but fewer than ten. The gene calls are TRBV10-3 and TRBJ1-1; D is unclear. This CDR3 has 13 residues. Germline CDR1 ENHRY, CDR2 SYGVKD. Trimming removed 7 bases at V and 0 bases at J, with 9 bases between. CDR3 region: CAITGGMNTEAFF. Here the CDR3 DNA reads TGTGCCATCACGGGAGGGATGAACACTGAAGCTTTCTTT.

The genes are TRBV3-1 (or the pseudogene TRBV3-2) and TRBJ1-1, with a weak D call TRBD1 (6 bases). CDR3 length: 14 residues. CDR1 and CDR2 from the germline V gene are LGHDT and YNNKEL (reference sequence). The ends were cut back, 7 bases at V and 6 bases at J, with 18 bases in the middle. The CDR3 protein is CASTEQGYHSEAFF. CDR3 sequence (DNA): TGTGCCAGCACCGAACAGGGATACCACTCTGAAGCTTTCTTT.

V and J are TRBV18 and TRBJ1-2, with 7 bases fitting TRBD1. The CDR3 consists of 14 residues. J lost 7 bases, V lost 8 bases, and 13 bases had no gene match. CDR1 KGHSH and CDR2 LQKENI come from the germline V gene. The CDR3 is CASTPQGKGFGYTF. The CDR3 DNA reads as TGTGCCAGCACCCCACAGGGGAAAGGCTTTGGCTACACCTTC. Full variable domain (rest looked up from reference TRBV18 and TRBJ1-2): NAGVMQNPRHLVRRRGQEARLRCSPMKGHSHVYWYRQLPEEGLKFMVYLQKENIIDESGMPKERFSAEFPKEGPSILRIQQVVRGDSAAYFCASTPQGKGFGYTFGSGTRLTVV.

V and J are TRBV5-1 and TRBJ2-2; maybe TRBD2 (6 bases). V lost 3 bases and J lost 1, with 13 bases in between. The CDR3 spans 16 residues. CDR1 SGHRS and CDR2 YFSETQ come from the germline V gene. The CDR3 protein is CASSSGSPLNTGELFF. The CDR3 nucleotides are TGCGCCAGCAGCTCCGGGAGCCCCCTGAACACCGGGGAGCTGTTTTTT.

This chain links TRBV5-5 with TRBJ1-3, with D perhaps matching TRBD1 (6 bases). CDR3 length equals 15 residues. CDR1 is SGHKS, CDR2 YYEKEE, per germline (reference sequence). The germline V and J ends were trimmed by 0 bases and 3 bases, with 10 bases remaining between them. CDR3 in amino acids: CASSLDKGGGNTIYF. CDR3 bases: TGTGCCAGCAGCTTGGATAAAGGGGGTGGAAACACCATATATTTT.

J is TRBJ1-1 and V is TRBV3-1 (or the pseudogene TRBV3-2); 10 nucleotides agree with TRBD1. Germline V gives CDR1 LGHDT, CDR2 YNNKEL (reference sequence). Trimming removed 5 bases from V and 6 bases from J; junction bases left unmatched: 9. The CDR3 covers 15 residues. The CDR3 nucleotides read TGTGCCAGCAGCGGGGTGGGACAGGGGCGGCCTGAAGCTTTCTTT. Its translation is CASSGVGQGRPEAFF.

The chain couples TRBV3-1 (or the pseudogene TRBV3-2) to TRBJ1-3; 9 bases agree with TRBD1. CDR3 length equals 16 residues. Germline CDR1 and CDR2: LGHDT and YNNKEL (reference sequence). The J segment lost 0 bases and the V segment lost 4 bases, leaving 4 bases of the junction unmatched. This CDR3 reads CASSPKTGGSGNTIYF. CDR3 DNA: TGTGCCAGCAGCCCCAAGACAGGGGGCTCTGGAAACACCATATATTTT.

The chain carries TRBV7-8 and TRBJ1-5; D gene ambiguous. The CDR3 covers 14 residues. Germline-derived CDR1 and CDR2 are SGHVS and FQNEAQ. V was trimmed by 1 base and J by 3 bases, leaving 7 bases between them. CDR3 loop: CASSLGQSNQPQHF. For the CDR3, the DNA is TGTGCCAGCAGCTTAGGTCAGTCCAATCAGCCCCAGCATTTT.

The V gene is TRBV19, the J gene TRBJ1-1; the D gene is possibly TRBD1 (6 bases). V lost 7 bases and J 4 bases, leaving 19 bases between the germline ends. The length of the CDR3 is 15 residues. Germline CDR1 and CDR2: LNHDA and SQIVND (reference sequence). CDR3 DNA sequence: TGTGCCAGTAACGTCCCCGGGGGCGCGAGCACTGAAGCTTTCTTT. This gives the protein CASNVPGGASTEAFF.

This clone has a single count. The J gene is TRBJ1-6, the V gene TRBV5-1; TRBD1 is a possible D gene (5 bases). V was shortened by 4 bases and J by 4 bases, with 18 bases between the two germline ends. CDR3 length: 17 amino acids. Germline CDR1 and CDR2: SGHRS and YFSETQ. The CDR3 bases are TGCGCCAGCAGCCCCCGGCCCTCAGGGAATTATAATTCACCCCTCCACTTT. It encodes CASSPRPSGNYNSPLHF.

In its sample, this clone was seen a few times. The V and J genes are TRBV11-2 and TRBJ2-3, with D possibly TRBD2 on 6 matching bases. This CDR3 spans 15 amino acids. V shed 5 bases and J shed 5 bases, with 17 bases lying between them. Germline V gives CDR1 SGHAT, CDR2 FQNNGV. The CDR3 DNA sequence: TGTGCCAGCAGCCACCGGAGGGGAGCTGAAGATACGCAGTATTTT. This gives the protein CASSHRRGAEDTQYF. Using reference TRBV11-2 and TRBJ2-3 for the parts outside the CDR3, the full variable domain is EAGVAQSPRYKIIEKRQSVAFWCNPISGHATLYWYQQILGQGPKLLIQFQNNGVVDDSQLPKDRFSAERLKGVDSTLKIQPAKLEDSAVYLCASSHRRGAEDTQYFGPGTRLTVL.

The CDR3 DNA is TGTGCCAGCAGCTTAGGGCGCACCACAGATACGCAGTATTTT. It is translated as CASSLGRTTDTQYF. The V call is TRBV7-6, the J call TRBJ2-3; D is undetermined. Trimming stripped 1 base from V and 2 bases from J, with 7 bases between. Germline CDR1 and CDR2: SGHVS and FNYEAQ. The CDR3 length is 14 residues.

V and J are TRBV5-6 and TRBJ1-5, with a tentative D call TRBD1 (5 bases). Trimming pared 4 bases from V and 5 bases from J, leaving 10 bases between. This CDR3 has 13 amino acids. Germline CDR1 reads SGHDT; CDR2 reads YYEEEE. In DNA, the CDR3 is TGTGCCAGCAGCGTCCGGGGGTATCAGCCCCAGCATTTT. It codes for CASSVRGYQPQHF.

The rearrangement joins TRBV12-5 to TRBJ1-1, with a tentative D call TRBD1 (5 bases). V lost 4 bases, J lost 0 bases, and 15 bases lay in between. This CDR3 spans 16 amino acids. Per germline, CDR1 LGHNT and CDR2 FRNRAP. CDR3 region: CASGWGRADMNTEAFF. The CDR3 DNA reads as TGTGCTAGTGGTTGGGGCCGGGCTGACATGAACACTGAAGCTTTCTTT.

This clone was seen more than once but under ten times. The chain combines TRBV29-1 with TRBJ1-5; D ambiguous. Germline CDR1 is SQVTM and CDR2 is ANQGSEA. The CDR3 consists of 15 residues. V lost 6 bases and J 0 bases, leaving 15 bases between the germline ends. DNA of the CDR3: TGCAGCGTGGTAGTGGATGGCTCTAGCAATCAGCCCCAGCATTTT. It translates to CSVVVDGSSNQPQHF.

In DNA, the CDR3 is TGTGCCAGCAGCGTAGAGACGGTCACTGAAGCTTTCTTT. Its translation: CASSVETVTEAFF. The chain couples TRBV9 to TRBJ1-1; D gene uncertain. The CDR3 has 13 residues. Trimming left V 0 bases short and J 4 bases short, with 7 bases between. Germline V gives CDR1 SGDLS, CDR2 YYNGEE. Combining the CDR3 with reference TRBV9 and TRBJ1-1 gives the whole variable domain DSGVTQTPKHLITATGQRVTLRCSPRSGDLSVYWYQQSLDQGLQFLIQYYNGEERAKGNILERFSAQQFPDLHSELNLSSLELGDSALYFCASSVETVTEAFFGQGTRLTVV.